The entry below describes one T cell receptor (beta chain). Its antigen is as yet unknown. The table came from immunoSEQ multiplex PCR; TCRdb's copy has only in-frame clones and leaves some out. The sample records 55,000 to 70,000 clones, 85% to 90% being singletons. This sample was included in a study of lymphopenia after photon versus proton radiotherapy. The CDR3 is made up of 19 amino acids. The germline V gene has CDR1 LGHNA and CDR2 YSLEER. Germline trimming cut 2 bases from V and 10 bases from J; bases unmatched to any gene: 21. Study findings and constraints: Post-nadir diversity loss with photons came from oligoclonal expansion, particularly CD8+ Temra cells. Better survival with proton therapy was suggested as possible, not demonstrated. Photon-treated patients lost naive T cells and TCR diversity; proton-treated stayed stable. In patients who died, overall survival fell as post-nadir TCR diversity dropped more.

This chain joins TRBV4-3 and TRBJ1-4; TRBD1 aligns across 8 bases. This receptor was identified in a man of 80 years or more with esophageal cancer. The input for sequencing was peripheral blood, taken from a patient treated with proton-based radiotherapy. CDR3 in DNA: TGCGCCAGCAGCCAAAGAATCCCCCGGGGGGCAGGGGGCCTTGGAAAACTGTTTTTT. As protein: CASSQRIPRGAGGLGKLFF.